This section outlines one TCR beta chain sequence together with its context. The specificity of this receptor is unknown. No base quality values were provided; no much bigger clone lies one nucleotide off. Inclusive of the bounding cysteine and phenylalanine, the CDR3 is 15 residues long. The retained sequence is limited to the CDR3, 45 bases, with the frame set at the first base. The germline V gene provides CDR1 LGHNA and CDR2 YSLEER. V is cut back by 4 bases and J by 6 bases, with 8 bases in the junction unmatched. The data stem from a study of shared clonotypes between healthy human individuals (TCRdb year 2020). About the study as a whole: The cohort included three men and two women between 18 and 49 years of age. Per donor, three plates each were used for CD4 naive and CD4 memory, two for CD8 naive, and one for CD8 memory. To estimate repertoire size and how much clonotype sharing occurs between individuals, the study deeply sequenced the blood TCR repertoires of a handful of healthy adults. To increase sequencing depth and limit assay-specific biases, different laboratories used diverse techniques to prepare libraries and sequence TCR repertoires. Leukapheresis yielded between about 0.8 and 8.9 billion PBMCs per donor.

CD8 naive samples were obtained by positive selection for CCR7 among CD45RO-negative cells, yielding a CD45RA+CCR7+ population from which TemRA cells were excluded. The donors were healthy, HIV-negative adults who had no recently reported acute infections or vaccinations. Every donor was a Caucasian adult living in Nashville, Tennessee, USA. After blood collection by leukapheresis, PBMCs were isolated using Ficoll-Histopaque density gradient centrifugation and then cryopreserved in the vapor phase of liquid nitrogen. Analytical flow cytometry was used to check the purity and quantity of each magnetically sorted T cell population. Each sorted fraction had its genomic DNA isolated and then quantified by UV absorbance on a Nanodrop 2000c. Using the deep immunoSEQ assay, multiplex PCR amplified TCR CDR3 regions from genomic DNA. For each cell subset, the extracted genomic DNA was distributed evenly across all wells of several immunoSEQ 96-well plates, and each plate served as one replicate. Each replicate PCR for sorted subsets received about 200 ng genomic DNA, equal to around 32,000 T cell genomes. The purified libraries were quantified using a Qubit 3.0 fluorometer, sized with a Bioanalyzer 2100, and then quantified again using the KAPA Library Quantification kit. Every immunoSEQ 96-well plate was sequenced on a separate single-read 150-cycle Illumina NextSeq 550 flow cell. The original methods were these. The immunoSEQ output contained only junctional sequences without quality scores, so filtering could not match that applied to full-length reads. To assign V/J genes and CDR3, sequences were annotated using PyIR, a Python wrapper for IgBLAST v1.9, with IMGT germline references. Reads were filtered out if the reads had weak V/J assignments (E-value above 1e-6), no CDR3, stop codons, out-of-frame junctions, or ambiguous translated residues. A V3J clonotype was defined by an identical inferred V gene, J gene, and CDR3 amino acid sequence. Percentage overlap between repertoires was calculated by dividing the number of shared unique clonotypes by the size of the smaller repertoire. Repertoire richness was assessed with RTK rarefaction, the Chao1 estimator, and Recon v2.1 estimates of unobserved clonotypes. For all TCRbeta clonotypes obtained by the gDNA method from a few donors, generation probabilities were computed with OLGA. The clones in this table, taken by TCRdb from immuneACCESS, are in-frame only. Not every clone is retained; where verified, under half of the shortfall comes from an unresolved V gene, and the cause of the rest is unknown. V and J calls and clone size are given by that table; D and trimming were obtained from the DNA. Recorded for this sample are about 2.1 million clones; approximately 94% of them occurred a single time. The ten largest account for 1.5% to 2% of the sample.

The paper as a whole reports these results and caveats: The small number of donors limited the genetic and exposure-history diversity represented. Sampling was restricted to blood, and TCR repertoires in tissues likely differ from the TCR repertoires found in blood. Rarefaction of sorted-subset datasets indicated incomplete sequencing despite the large sequencing depth. Sharing across several donors was observed for around 5% of naive CD4, over 3% of naive CD8, 2% to 2.5% of memory CD4, and about 0.38% of memory CD8 clonotypes. Pairwise subsampling indicated that sequencing depth was expected to affect the degree of clonotype sharing among donors. Clonotypes shared by all four sorted-subset donors showed higher generation probabilities than non-shared clonotypes. Estimated clonotype richness was generally larger for naive than for memory subsets.

Sequencing was done on a sample of naive CD8+ T cells from PBMCs. The cell subset or site label here, explained by the study, means: CD45RA+CCR7+. This receptor was taken from a man aged 18-30 years in good health. Some clones in this sample may be carry-over from other donors' samples. The chain is made from TRBV4-3 and TRBJ1-2, with 10 bases matching TRBD1. In nucleotide form, the sequence is TGCGCCAGCAGCCCTGGGACAGGGGTAACGGATGGCTACACCTTC. This encodes CASSPGTGVTDGYTF.